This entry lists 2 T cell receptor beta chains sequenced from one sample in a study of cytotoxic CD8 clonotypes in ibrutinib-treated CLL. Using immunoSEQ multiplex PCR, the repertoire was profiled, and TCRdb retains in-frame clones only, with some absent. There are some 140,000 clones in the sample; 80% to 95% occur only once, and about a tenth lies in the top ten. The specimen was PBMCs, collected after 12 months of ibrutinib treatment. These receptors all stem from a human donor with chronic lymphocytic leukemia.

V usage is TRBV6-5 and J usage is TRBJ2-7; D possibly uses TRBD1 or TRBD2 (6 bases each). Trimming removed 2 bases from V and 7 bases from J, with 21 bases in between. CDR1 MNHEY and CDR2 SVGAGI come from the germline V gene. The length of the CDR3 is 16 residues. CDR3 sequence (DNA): TGTGCCAGCAGTTACATTGGGGGCGGCGGGACTGTTGAGCAGTACTTC. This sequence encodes CASSYIGGGGTVEQYF.

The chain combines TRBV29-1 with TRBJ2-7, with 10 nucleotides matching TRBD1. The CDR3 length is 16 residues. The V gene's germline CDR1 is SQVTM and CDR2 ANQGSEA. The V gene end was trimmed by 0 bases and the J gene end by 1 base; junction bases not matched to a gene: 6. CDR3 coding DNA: TGCAGCGTTGAAGATCGGGGACAGGGGCTTTCCTACGAGCAGTACTTC. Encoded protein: CSVEDRGQGLSYEQYF.